What follows are 11 T cell receptor beta chains derived from one specimen sequenced in a study of technical replicates of blood from several donors. Repertoires were generated with immunoSEQ multiplex PCR, while TCRdb's copy carries only in-frame clones and drops some. The sample lists some 63,000 clones; around nine tenths were seen once. The sample taken for sequencing was PBMCs. The receptors were sampled from a human donor in good health. Some clones in this sample may be carry-over from other donors' samples.

J is TRBJ2-3 and V is TRBV12-5; TRBD2 is a possible D gene (6 bases). V dropped 5 bases and J dropped 6 bases, with 18 bases sitting between them. Germline values: CDR1 LGHNT, CDR2 FRNRAP. The CDR3 is 15 residues long. The CDR3 nucleotides read TGTGCTAGTGGTCCTGCGGTCGGGGGACGGGATACGCAGTATTTT. Translation: CASGPAVGGRDTQYF. The full variable domain, completed using reference TRBV12-5 and TRBJ2-3, is DARVTQTPRHKVTEMGQEVTMRCQPILGHNTVFWYRQTMMQGLELLAYFRNRAPLDDSGMPKDRFSAEMPDATLATLKIQPSEPRDSAVYFCASGPAVGGRDTQYFGPGTRLTVL.

The chain carries TRBV5-1 and TRBJ2-2; possible D gene TRBD1, 5 bases. This CDR3 spans 15 amino acids. The V gene lost 6 bases and the J gene lost 2 bases, with 14 bases spanning the gap. CDR1 is SGHRS and CDR2 is YFSETQ in the germline V gene. The CDR3 DNA sequence: TGCGCCAGCAAACAGGAGAACTATAACACCGGGGAGCTGTTTTTT. Translated, it gives CASKQENYNTGELFF. Full variable domain (rest looked up from reference TRBV5-1 and TRBJ2-2): KAGVTQTPRYLIKTRGQQVTLSCSPISGHRSVSWYQQTPGQGLQFLFEYFSETQRNKGNFPGRFSGRQFSNSRSEMNVSTLELGDSALYLCASKQENYNTGELFFGEGSRLTVL.

This rearrangement joins TRBV5-1 to TRBJ2-2; the D gene is possibly TRBD2 (6 bases). Looked up from germline, CDR1 is SGHRS and CDR2 is YFSETQ. The CDR3 runs 15 residues. V was cut by 3 bases and J by 5 bases, with 14 bases left in between. This CDR3 is CASSYLGGGTGELFF. CDR3 DNA sequence: TGCGCCAGCAGCTATCTAGGAGGAGGGACCGGGGAGCTGTTTTTT.

This clone was seen just once. The chain links TRBV19 to TRBJ1-2; possible D gene TRBD1, 5 bases. The CDR3 totals 13 residues. Germline CDR1 and CDR2: LNHDA and SQIVND (reference sequence). V dropped 4 bases and J dropped 4 bases, with 10 bases sitting between them. CDR3 DNA: TGTGCCAGTAGTAATCCGGGGGGCTATGGCTACACCTTC. It specifies CASSNPGGYGYTF.

This clone was detected once. The chain uses TRBV2 and TRBJ2-1; D gene unclear. Per germline, CDR1 SNHLY and CDR2 FYNNEI. The V end was cut by 7 bases, the J end by 3 bases, with 10 bases between. The CDR3 totals 13 residues. The CDR3 sequence is CASNRQDYNEQFF. The CDR3 DNA is TGTGCCAGCAATCGACAAGACTACAATGAGCAGTTCTTC.

J is TRBJ1-2 and V is TRBV2; no clear D. CDR3 length equals 14 residues. CDR1 and CDR2 (germline): SNHLY, FYNNEI. V lost 6 bases, J lost 0 bases, and 11 bases lay in between. The CDR3 sequence: CASRRSFANYGYTF. The CDR3 DNA reads as TGTGCCAGCAGGAGGTCGTTTGCTAACTATGGCTACACCTTC.

Comment on this clone: The sample holds other DNA sequences that translate to the same CDR3. The chain combines TRBV5-1 with TRBJ1-1; D may be TRBD1 (6 bases). CDR3 length equals 13 residues. Germline V lookup: CDR1 SGHRS, CDR2 YFSETQ. Trimming stripped 2 bases from V and 5 bases from J, with 10 bases between. The CDR3 coding sequence is TGCGCCAGCAGCTTTGGACAGAATACTGAAGCTTTCTTT. As protein: CASSFGQNTEAFF.

This clone was found once. The chain recombines TRBV30 with TRBJ2-3; a weak D match, TRBD2 (5 bases). The ends were cut back, 4 bases at V and 8 bases at J, with 10 bases in the middle. The length of the CDR3 is 11 residues. CDR1 GTSNPN and CDR2 SVGIG come from the germline V gene (reference sequence). The DNA of the CDR3 is TGTGCCTGGAATAATGGAGGTACGCAGTATTTT. It is translated as CAWNNGGTQYF.

V is TRBV5-1 and J is TRBJ1-4; D may be TRBD1 (6 bases). Germline assignment: CDR1 SGHRS and CDR2 YFSETQ. This CDR3 region has 16 residues. V was shortened by 4 bases and J by 0 bases, with 13 bases between the two germline ends. The CDR3 sequence is CASSPGQLATNEKLFF. CDR3 coding DNA: TGCGCCAGCAGCCCAGGACAGCTTGCAACTAATGAAAAACTGTTTTTT.

This rearrangement joins TRBV27 to TRBJ2-7; the D gene is possibly TRBD2 (5 bases). V gave up 2 bases and J gave up 2 bases, with 13 bases separating them. The germline CDR1 and CDR2 sequences are MNHEY and SMNVEV (reference sequence). This CDR3 comprises 15 residues. As DNA, the CDR3 is TGTGCCAGCAGTTTAGCCGAGCGGCAGCCCTACGAGCAGTACTTC. Protein: CASSLAERQPYEQYF.

The V gene is TRBV5-4, the J gene TRBJ2-7, with 15 nucleotides matching TRBD2. The CDR3 totals 15 residues. J gave up 7 bases and V 0 bases, and 2 bases lay outside the gene matches. Germline lookup yields CDR1 SGHNT and CDR2 YYREEE (reference sequence). CDR3 protein: CASSLGGLAGGEQYF. The CDR3 DNA reads as TGTGCCAGCAGCTTGGGGGGACTAGCGGGAGGTGAGCAGTACTTC.